The next 26 T cell receptor beta chains were all read from a single sample in a study of cytomegalovirus exposure and HLA in healthy donors. Vbeta (60) and Jbeta (13) primers were used in the PCR. Some clones are missing from TCRdb's copy, which holds only in-frame ones; the method was immunoSEQ multiplex PCR. The table has about 160,000 clones, about 80% seen once; the top ten hold about 1.4%. What was sequenced was PBMCs. The receptors shown here come from a girl aged 10 to 17 in good health and CMV-seropositive.

The genes are TRBV4-1 and TRBJ2-7, with TRBD2 matching over 11 bases. Germline CDR1 MGHRA, CDR2 YSYEKL. The V and J ends lost 1 base and 1 base, in that order; junction bases with no gene match: 0. This CDR3 contains 15 residues. The CDR3 DNA follows: TGCGCCAGCAGCCAAGGACTAGCGGGATCCTACGAGCAGTACTTC. Translating it yields CASSQGLAGSYEQYF.

The gene calls are TRBV5-6 and TRBJ2-2, with D tentatively TRBD2 (5 bases). The CDR3 is 13 residues long. V was clipped by 7 bases and J by 7 bases, with 14 bases between them. Germline assignment: CDR1 SGHDT and CDR2 YYEEEE. The CDR3, as DNA: TGTGCCAGCGACTACTCGGGTTTCGGGGAGCTGTTTTTT. This gives the protein CASDYSGFGELFF.

As regards this clone: This CDR3 is missing its conserved last phenylalanine or tryptophan, likely due to a read error. It is unclear where the CDR3 begins or ends on the DNA, so no DNA is shown, and the CDR3 is as TCRdb lists it. The rearrangement joins TRBV14 to TRBJ1-1; TRBD1, the table's D call, was not compared with the DNA. Ends included, the CDR3 has 10 residues. The germline CDR1 and CDR2 sequences are SGHDN and FVKESK. The CDR3 is CASSPGPRAV.

V and J are TRBV5-1 and TRBJ1-2; 9 bases agree with TRBD1. The junction had 8 bases not matched to a gene; V was cut back by 1 base and J by 7 bases. Germline lookup yields CDR1 SGHRS and CDR2 YFSETQ. The CDR3 totals 15 residues. CDR3 loop: CASSLNPGTGFGYTF. In DNA form, the CDR3 reads TGCGCCAGCAGCTTGAACCCCGGGACAGGGTTTGGCTACACCTTC.

The CDR3 DNA reads TGTGCCTGGAGTGAGGGACTGCCCTACGAGCAGTACTTC. This sequence encodes CAWSEGLPYEQYF. V gene TRBV30 combines with J gene TRBJ2-7; D is possibly TRBD2 (6 bases). V was clipped by 1 base and J by 2 bases, with 9 bases between them. CDR1 GTSNPN and CDR2 SVGIG come from the germline V gene (reference sequence). The CDR3 is 13 amino acids.

The chain employs TRBV7-2 and TRBJ2-5; 9 bases are a match to TRBD2. The J segment lost 0 bases and the V segment lost 6 bases, leaving 11 bases of the junction unmatched. The CDR3 is 17 amino acids. Germline lookup yields CDR1 SGHTA and CDR2 FQGNSA. The CDR3 loop reads CASRHMSSGMYQETQYF. The CDR3 DNA is TGTGCCAGCAGACACATGTCTAGCGGGATGTACCAAGAGACCCAGTACTTC.

The chain links TRBV6-5 to TRBJ2-7, with 9 nucleotides matching TRBD1. J lost 4 bases, V lost 6 bases, and 4 bases had no gene match. This CDR3 comprises 13 residues. CDR1 and CDR2 from the germline V gene are MNHEY and SVGAGI. The CDR3 bases are TGTGCCAGCAGCCGGGACAGGGTTTACGAGCAGTACTTC. Its protein product is CASSRDRVYEQYF.

This clone was detected only once. The chain has TRBV5-1 and TRBJ1-4; TRBD1 aligns across 9 bases. The CDR3 has 14 amino acids. Germline V gene lookup returns CDR1 SGHRS and CDR2 YFSETQ. Trimming took 4 bases from V and 5 from J; bases not matched to a gene: 3. Here the CDR3 reads CASSIQGANEKLFF. The CDR3, as DNA: TGCGCCAGCAGCATACAGGGGGCAAATGAAAAACTGTTTTTT.

The chain employs TRBV9 and TRBJ2-2, with 11 bases lining up with TRBD2. The CDR3 consists of 16 residues. Germline V gene sequence: CDR1 SGDLS, CDR2 YYNGEE. Trimming at V came to 4 bases and at J to 0 bases, leaving 2 bases not matched to a gene. The DNA for the CDR3 is TGTGCCAGCAGCCCGGGACTAGCGGCGAACACCGGGGAGCTGTTTTTT. It specifies CASSPGLAANTGELFF. Full variable domain (missing parts from reference TRBV9 and TRBJ2-2): DSGVTQTPKHLITATGQRVTLRCSPRSGDLSVYWYQQSLDQGLQFLIQYYNGEERAKGNILERFSAQQFPDLHSELNLSSLELGDSALYFCASSPGLAANTGELFFGEGSRLTVL.

This rearrangement joins TRBV28 to TRBJ2-5; D ambiguous. The CDR3 runs 15 residues. CDR1 is MDHEN, CDR2 SYDVKM, per germline. V shed 7 bases and J shed 1 base, with 16 bases lying between them. Here the CDR3 DNA reads TGTGCCAGCAAATACCCAGGTGGGCCCCAAGAGACCCAGTACTTC. Residues: CASKYPGGPQETQYF.

V is TRBV7-9 and J is TRBJ1-2; 9 bases match TRBD1. Germline values: CDR1 SEHNR, CDR2 FQNEAQ (reference sequence). J lost 5 bases, V lost 2 bases, and 6 bases had no gene match. The CDR3 runs to 15 residues. DNA for the CDR3: TGTGCCAGCAGCTTAATCAGCGGGACAGGGTATGGCTACACCTTC. Protein: CASSLISGTGYGYTF.

The chain recombines TRBV7-8 with TRBJ1-5; possibly TRBD1 for D (5 bases). Germline values: CDR1 SGHVS, CDR2 FQNEAQ. The CDR3 has 19 amino acids. The germline V and J ends were trimmed by 5 bases and 1 base, with 24 bases remaining between them. CDR3 residues: CASSPMSRGGTLSNQPQHF. In nucleotides, the CDR3 is TGTGCCAGCAGCCCAATGTCCCGGGGGGGGACTCTCAGCAATCAGCCCCAGCATTTT.

The chain uses TRBV9 and TRBJ2-5; D possibly corresponds to TRBD2 (5 bases). With 2 bases removed from V and 1 base from J, the gap between germline ends came to 9 bases. The CDR3 loop spans 14 amino acids. Germline CDR1 and CDR2: SGDLS and YYNGEE. This CDR3 is CASSVRGLQETQYF. CDR3 in DNA: TGTGCCAGCAGCGTCCGGGGTCTCCAAGAGACCCAGTACTTC.

CDR3 nucleotides: TGTGCCAGCAGCGATACAGGGGCGAGGAACACCGGGGAGCTGTTTTTT. The encoded protein is CASSDTGARNTGELFF. V gene TRBV9 combines with J gene TRBJ2-2; 7 bases line up with TRBD1. The V gene's germline CDR1 is SGDLS and CDR2 YYNGEE. V dropped 3 bases and J dropped 1; count of bases not matched to a gene: 6. The CDR3 has 16 residues.

The CDR3 protein is CSVVGGEIYGYTF. DNA for the CDR3: TGCAGCGTTGTAGGGGGGGAGATCTATGGCTACACCTTC. J is TRBJ1-2 and V is TRBV29-1; D is possibly TRBD1 (6 bases). V lost 4 bases and J 4 bases, leaving 13 bases between the germline ends. The CDR3 is 13 amino acids. CDR1 is SQVTM and CDR2 is ANQGSEA in the germline V gene.

CDR3 sequence (DNA): TGCGCCAGCAGCTTGGCCCCCGGGGGGAGCAATACGCAGTATTTT. Protein sequence: CASSLAPGGSNTQYF. The gene calls are TRBV5-1 and TRBJ2-3; 7 nucleotides line up with TRBD2. The V gene end was trimmed by 0 bases and the J gene end by 7 bases; junction bases not matched to a gene: 8. Per germline, CDR1 SGHRS and CDR2 YFSETQ. This CDR3 is 15 amino acids long.

V usage is TRBV2 and J usage is TRBJ2-7; 7 nucleotides agree with TRBD1. The CDR3 is made up of 12 amino acids. Germline-derived CDR1 and CDR2 are SNHLY and FYNNEI. The V segment lost 6 bases and the J segment 4 bases; nucleotides outside the gene matches: 3. CDR3 loop: CASRGQLYEQYF. DNA for the CDR3: TGTGCCAGCAGGGGACAGCTATACGAGCAGTACTTC.

The J gene is TRBJ1-5, the V gene TRBV25-1; D not resolved. CDR3 size: 13 residues. In germline, CDR1 is MGHDK, CDR2 SYGVNS. Trimming pared 2 bases from V and 9 bases from J, leaving 11 bases between. CDR3 region: CASSEITRGPQHF. The CDR3 DNA reads TGTGCCAGCAGTGAAATTACGCGTGGGCCCCAGCATTTT.

The chain carries TRBV29-1 and TRBJ2-1, with 9 positions matching TRBD2. This CDR3 has 14 amino acids. The germline V gene has CDR1 SQVTM and CDR2 ANQGSEA. After removal of 4 bases from V and 10 bases from J, the junction contained 11 bases not matched to a gene. This CDR3 reads CSVASSGSWGEQFF. The CDR3 nucleotides read TGCAGCGTTGCTAGTAGCGGGAGCTGGGGGGAGCAGTTCTTC.

V usage is TRBV28 and J usage is TRBJ2-7; TRBD1 agrees at 9 bases. V lost 7 bases to trimming and J lost 2 bases; unmatched junction nucleotides: 9. Per the germline V gene, CDR1 is MDHEN and CDR2 is SYDVKM. CDR3 length: 15 residues. CDR3 DNA: TGTGCCAGCAAAAACCTACAGGGGGCTCCCTACGAGCAGTACTTC. It encodes CASKNLQGAPYEQYF.

The CDR3 DNA is TGTGCCAGCAGCGTAGAAGCGGGCTTGAACACCGGGGAGCTGTTTTTT. This gives the protein CASSVEAGLNTGELFF. The chain is built from TRBV9 and TRBJ2-2; TRBD2 might be the D (6 bases). Trimming removed 0 bases at V and 1 base at J, with 10 bases between. CDR1 and CDR2 from the germline V gene are SGDLS and YYNGEE. This CDR3 is built from 16 residues.

This chain uses TRBV11-2 with TRBJ2-7, with 7 bases aligning to TRBD1. The CDR3 totals 18 residues. V was clipped by 5 bases and J by 0 bases; unmatched bases: 16. Germline CDR1 SGHAT, CDR2 FQNNGV. The CDR3 loop reads CASSPVPTTGVPSYEQYF. The CDR3 coding sequence is TGTGCCAGCAGCCCGGTCCCTACTACAGGGGTCCCCTCCTACGAGCAGTACTTC.

CDR3 DNA: TGTGCCAGCAGCTTAGCGGTAGGGGTACATAACTATGGCTACACCTTC. Residues: CASSLAVGVHNYGYTF. V gene TRBV7-9 combines with J gene TRBJ1-2; perhaps TRBD1 as D (5 bases). The CDR3 runs to 16 residues. CDR1 SEHNR and CDR2 FQNEAQ come from the germline V gene (reference sequence). V was shortened by 0 bases and J by 1 base, with 12 bases between the two germline ends.

The chain is built from TRBV10-3 and TRBJ1-5; TRBD1 agrees at 9 bases. The V segment lost 6 bases and the J segment 4 bases; nucleotides outside the gene matches: 4. CDR3 length equals 14 residues. From germline, CDR1 is ENHRY and CDR2 SYGVKD. CDR3 sequence: CAIRNGTGNQPQHF. The CDR3 DNA reads as TGTGCCATCAGAAACGGGACAGGGAATCAGCCCCAGCATTTT.

CDR3 protein: CASSESPAGGTYEQYF. CDR3 in DNA: TGTGCCAGCAGTGAATCACCAGCGGGAGGCACCTACGAGCAGTACTTC. This rearrangement joins TRBV6-1 to TRBJ2-7, with TRBD2 matching 9 bases. Germline V gene data show CDR1 as MNHNS and CDR2 as SASEGT. Trimming took 2 bases from V and 2 from J; bases not matched to a gene: 7. The length of the CDR3 is 16 residues.

The V call is TRBV2, the J call TRBJ1-1; D is undetermined. There are 12 residues in the CDR3. Germline assignment: CDR1 SNHLY and CDR2 FYNNEI. Deletions cut 7 bases from V and 4 bases from J, with 10 bases between. CDR3 sequence (DNA): TGTGCCAGCAATGGTTTCGGCACTGAAGCTTTCTTT. The encoded protein is CASNGFGTEAFF.